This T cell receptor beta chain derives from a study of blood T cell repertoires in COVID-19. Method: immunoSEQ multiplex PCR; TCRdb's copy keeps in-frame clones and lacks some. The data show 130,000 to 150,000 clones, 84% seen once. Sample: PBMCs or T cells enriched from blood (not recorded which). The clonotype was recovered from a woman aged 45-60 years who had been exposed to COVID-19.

CDR3: CASSLKRTGQLFPSSYNSPLHF. The CDR3 DNA reads as TGTGCCAGCAGTTTGAAGAGGACGGGACAGCTTTTTCCTAGCTCCTATAATTCACCCCTCCACTTT. The chain joins TRBV27 to TRBJ1-6, with TRBD1 matching 7 bases. There are 22 residues in the CDR3. V trimming: 3 bases; J trimming: 0 bases; junction bases outside the gene matches: 20. Germline assignment: CDR1 MNHEY and CDR2 SMNVEV (reference sequence).